The 4 T cell receptor beta chains below come from one sample, sequenced in a study of regulatory T cells in long-lasting Graves disease (dated by TCRdb to about 2021). In the paper's terms, the time point label means: newly diagnosed GD, antithyroid drugs for less than 3 months. RNA was extracted from PBMCs in TRIzol for both TCR sequencing and RNA sequencing. Libraries were prepared through multiplex PCR. TCRdb shows the sequencer as Illumina HiSeq 4000. TCR beta libraries were built with iRepertoire HTBI primers and Arm-PCR amplification of CDR3 regions. Using fastp trimming at Q25 and MiXCR clonotype assembly, TCRdb reanalyzed the public sequencing data and kept in-frame beta chains. Every distinct CDR3 protein forms one entry, paired with its most common genes and DNA. Within this sample are 300,000 to 450,000 distinct CDR3 sequences, with about 14% of them counted one time only. The ten largest account for 20% to 25% of the sample.

This sample comprised peripheral blood mononuclear cells (PBMCs), obtained at new diagnosis, from a patient treated with antithyroid drugs. Receptors originate from a female donor with Graves disease.

This clonotype has ten or more counts. V gene TRBV5-1 combines with J gene TRBJ1-2; D gene unclear. The CDR3 contains 14 residues. Germline V gives CDR1 SGHRS, CDR2 YFSETQ. The ends were cut back, 1 base at V and 6 bases at J, with 13 bases in the middle. The CDR3 spells CASSLNTNKDGYTF. CDR3 coding DNA: TGCGCCAGCAGCTTGAATACGAATAAGGATGGCTACACCTTC.

The V call is TRBV6-1, the J call TRBJ1-2; D gene uncertain. Germline V gene sequence: CDR1 MNHNS, CDR2 SASEGT. Trimming left V 4 bases short and J 7 bases short, with 13 bases between. The CDR3 totals 13 residues. The CDR3 nucleotides read TGTGCCAGCAGTGGAGCCGGGGTGGGTGGCTACACCTTC. Translating gives CASSGAGVGGYTF.

Many counts were recorded for this clonotype. J is TRBJ2-1 and V is TRBV30; no clear D. Germline CDR1 is GTSNPN and CDR2 is SVGIG (reference sequence). The V end lost 0 bases, the J end lost 6 bases, and 9 bases lay between the germline ends. The CDR3 consists of 13 residues. The CDR3 nucleotides read TGTGCCTGGAGTGTAGGGCCCCTCAATGAGCAGTTCTTC. Protein product: CAWSVGPLNEQFF.

This clonotype was seen repeatedly, ten times or more. The chain combines TRBV30 with TRBJ1-3, with TRBD1 matching over 7 bases. Trimming cost V 4 bases and J 3 bases; bases outside gene matches: 9. This CDR3 comprises 15 residues. The germline V gene encodes CDR1 GTSNPN and CDR2 SVGIG (reference sequence). CDR3 DNA sequence: TGTGCCTGGACTAGGGACAGTTTCTTTGGAAACACCATATATTTT. Translation: CAWTRDSFFGNTIYF.